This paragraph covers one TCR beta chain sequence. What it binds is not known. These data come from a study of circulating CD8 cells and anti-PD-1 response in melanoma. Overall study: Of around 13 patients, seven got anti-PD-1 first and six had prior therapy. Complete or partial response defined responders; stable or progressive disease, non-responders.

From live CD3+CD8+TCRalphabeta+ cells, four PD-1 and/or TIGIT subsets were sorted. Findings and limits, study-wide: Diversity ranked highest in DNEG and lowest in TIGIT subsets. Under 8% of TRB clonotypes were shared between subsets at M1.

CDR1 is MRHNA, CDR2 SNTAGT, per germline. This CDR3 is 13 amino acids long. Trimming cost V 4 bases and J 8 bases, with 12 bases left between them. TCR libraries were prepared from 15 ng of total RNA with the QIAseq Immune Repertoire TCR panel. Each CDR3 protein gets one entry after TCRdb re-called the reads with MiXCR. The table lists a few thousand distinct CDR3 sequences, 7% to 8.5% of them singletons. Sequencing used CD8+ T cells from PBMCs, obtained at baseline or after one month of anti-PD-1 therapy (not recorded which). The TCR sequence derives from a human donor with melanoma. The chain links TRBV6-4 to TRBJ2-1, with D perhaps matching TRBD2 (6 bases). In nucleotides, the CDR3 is TGTGCCAGCAGTGTACTACCGGGGGATGAGCAGTTCTTC. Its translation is CASSVLPGDEQFF.